This T cell receptor (beta chain) was captured in a study of blood T cell repertoires in COVID-19. For the study at large: Collection of acute and convalescent COVID-19 samples took place in the United States, Italy and Spain. From T cells, B-cell-depleted T cells, or PBMCs came the material, which was cDNA or gDNA.

How the authors handled the data: Estimation of nucleated cell counts relied on the amplification of reference gene primers. Sequenced by immunoSEQ multiplex PCR; TCRdb stores in-frame clones only, minus some. V, J and clone size reflect that table, while D and trimming were determined from the DNA. This sample carries fewer than 250,000 clones, over 65% of them seen once, and the ten largest clones take 2.5% to 3%. Germline CDR1 reads MGHRA; CDR2 reads YSYEKL. The CDR3 covers 15 residues. V was clipped by 4 bases and J by 8 bases; unmatched bases: 8. Sequencing used peripheral blood. The sequence derives from a woman aged 70-85 years with active or convalescent COVID-19. The chain uses TRBV4-1 and TRBJ2-1; 10 bases are shared with TRBD2. The CDR3 DNA follows: TGCGCCAGCAGCCCTAGCCAGCGGGAGGGGGATGAGCAGTTCTTC. Protein: CASSPSQREGDEQFF.